The sequence of this T cell receptor (beta chain) was determined in a study of T-cell memory formation after mild COVID-19. TCRdb redid the calling of the 5' RACE reads with MiXCR, one entry per CDR3 protein. The table has nearly 110,000 distinct CDR3 sequences, about a sixth seen once. Study outcomes and limitations: While clones contracting from day 15 to 85 were balanced between CD4 and CD8, later expanders leaned CD4+. For contracting clones, CD4+ ones sat mainly in CM and EM, CD8+ in EMRA.

As for this clonotype: Its antigen remains unknown.

V dropped 5 bases and J dropped 4 bases, with 14 bases sitting between them. The CDR3 sequence is 13 residues long. Germline CDR1 and CDR2: DFQATT and SNEGSKA (reference sequence). V gene TRBV20-1 combines with J gene TRBJ1-2, with D unclear. Sequenced: PBMCs or a T cell subset sorted from them (not recorded which). This clonotype was sampled from an adult woman who had mild COVID-19 (a few samples of this study predate the infection). Cell type and time point are not known. The CDR3 spells CSAVDQVSYGYTF. The CDR3 coding sequence is TGCAGTGCTGTCGATCAAGTCAGCTATGGCTACACCTTC.